This T cell receptor beta chain is from a study of cytomegalovirus exposure and HLA in healthy donors. Study-level points and caveats: Earlier analysis found most TCR beta V segments productive about 87% or about 30% of the time. A reported reduction in N-insertions relative to the roughly 640-donor mean was seen in an Asian-associated ancestry cluster in a later analysis. Certain indistinguishable V segments, among them TRBV6-2 and TRBV6-3, were excluded.

In nominal health when sampled, donors likely had unrecorded immune exposures nonetheless. Notes on this clone: Its matching antigen is unknown.

The germline V gene has CDR1 SGHRS and CDR2 YFSETQ. V shed 3 bases and J 6 bases; nucleotides not matched to a gene: 5. The CDR3 contains 14 residues. Primers included in the PCR were 60 Vbeta and 13 Jbeta primers. Repertoires were generated with immunoSEQ multiplex PCR, while TCRdb's copy carries only in-frame clones and drops some. The sample lists around 120,000 clones; around 62% were seen once. This clonotype was obtained from a man under 40 in good health and CMV-seropositive. Sequenced material: PBMCs. The chain carries TRBV5-1 and TRBJ1-4; TRBD1 matches 7 bases. CDR3 in amino acids: CASSSGTAYEKLFF. The CDR3 DNA is TGCGCCAGCAGCTCGGGGACAGCGTATGAAAAACTGTTTTTT.